This record looks at one T cell receptor (beta chain) sequence and its context. TCR templates, some 93,000 per sample, were assayed. Method: immunoSEQ multiplex PCR; TCRdb's copy keeps in-frame clones and lacks some. The table records about 100,000 clones, roughly 92% of them present only once. The data stem from a study of siplizumab effects on memory and regulatory T cells. This CDR3 has 12 residues. The V gene's germline CDR1 is SGHRS and CDR2 YFSETQ. With 5 bases removed from V and 8 bases from J, the gap between germline ends came to 10 bases. This clonotype originated in a human donor in good health. This rearrangement joins TRBV5-1 to TRBJ1-4; TRBD1 might be the D (6 bases). The sequenced material came from Tregs sorted from blood. CDR3 sequence (DNA): TGCGCCAGCAGGGGTACAGGGGAAAAACTGTTTTTT. Protein sequence: CASRGTGEKLFF. Supplemented by reference TRBV5-1 and TRBJ1-4, the full variable domain reads KAGVTQTPRYLIKTRGQQVTLSCSPISGHRSVSWYQQTPGQGLQFLFEYFSETQRNKGNFPGRFSGRQFSNSRSEMNVSTLELGDSALYLCASRGTGEKLFFGSGTQLSVL.